These T cell receptor beta chains were read from a single sample in a study of PD-1 blockade in classical Hodgkin lymphoma. Produced via immunoSEQ multiplex PCR; TCRdb's table is partial and in-frame only. The sample records more than 50,000 clones, roughly nine tenths being singletons. The sequencing used peripheral blood mononuclear cells (PBMCs), collected at baseline. The receptors here all came from a human donor with classical Hodgkin lymphoma. Each CDR3 is given with its conserved first and last residue. The D gene is left open where the match is weak. For some rows the clone size is stated as once, few or many, or as a class when expanded; others skip it.

abundance | d_gene | j_gene | v_gene | CDR3nt | CDR3aa
. | . | TRBJ1-1 | TRBV10-2 | TGCGCCAGCACTAGGTCGGGGGGAGAGAACACTGAAGCTTTCTTT | CASTRSGGENTEAFF
. | . | TRBJ1-1 | TRBV29-1 | TGCAGCGTTGAAGGGCGCTTACAGGACACTGAAGCTTTCTTT | CSVEGRLQDTEAFF
. | . | TRBJ2-7 | TRBV7-8 | TGTGCCAGCAGCTTAGAAGGGGTCACGGGGTACGAGCAGTACTTC | CASSLEGVTGYEQYF
. | . | TRBJ2-2 | TRBV27 | TGTGCCAGCAGTCCCGGTGGGTACACCGGGGAGCTGTTTTTT | CASSPGGYTGELFF
few | . | TRBJ2-2 | TRBV30 | TGTGCCTGGAGTGTACCAGCCTCCACCGGGGAGCTGTTTTTT | CAWSVPASTGELFF
. | . | TRBJ1-2 | TRBV11-2 | TGTGCCAGCAGCTTGCGAGGAGTAGGGGTTGTCTATGGCTACACCTTC | CASSLRGVGVVYGYTF
. | TRBD1 | TRBJ1-2 | TRBV5-8 | TGTGCCAGCAGCTCCCAGGGGGCTAACTATGGCTACACCTTC | CASSSQGANYGYTF
. | . | TRBJ1-2 | TRBV5-5 | TGTGCCAGCAGCCCTACAGGGCTCAACTATGGCTACACCTTC | CASSPTGLNYGYTF
. | . | TRBJ1-2 | TRBV6-5 | TGTGCCAGCAGTTTAGTATTTGGACAGAACTATGGCTACACCTTC | CASSLVFGQNYGYTF
few | . | TRBJ1-2 | TRBV19 | TGTGCCAGTAGTATCGAGGACTATGGCTACACCTTC | CASSIEDYGYTF
. | . | TRBJ1-3 | TRBV2 | TGTGCCAGCAGTGAAGCGTTAACCATATATTTT | CASSEALTIYF
. | TRBD1 | TRBJ2-7 | TRBV7-9 | TGTGCCAGCAGCGGGGACAGCGAGCAGTACTTC | CASSGDSEQYF
. | . | TRBJ2-3 | TRBV7-9 | TGTGCCAGCAGCTCCGTGGACAGAAGCACAGATACGCAGTATTTT | CASSSVDRSTDTQYF
. | . | TRBJ1-2 | TRBV21-1 | TGTGCCAGCAGTAACCTCCGGACAGGGACCTACTATGGCTACACCTTC | CASSNLRTGTYYGYTF
. | TRBD1 | TRBJ2-2 | TRBV5-1 | TGCGCCAGCAGCTTCAAGTGGACAGGGGCGAGCACCGGGGAGCTGTTTTTT | CASSFKWTGASTGELFF
. | . | TRBJ2-1 | TRBV6-1 | TGTGCCAGCCCGGGGGGCCCGATCAATGAGCAGTTCTTC | CASPGGPINEQFF
few | . | TRBJ2-1 | TRBV27 | TGTGCCAGCAGCTTCTCCATGGGGGAGCAGTTCTTC | CASSFSMGEQFF
. | . | TRBJ2-7 | TRBV5-4 | TGTGCCAGCAGCCCGGACCGCCGTGGAGCCTACGAGCAGTACTTC | CASSPDRRGAYEQYF
. | . | TRBJ2-3 | TRBV5-1 | TGCGCCAGCACCTCTTATACTAGCACAGATACGCAGTATTTT | CASTSYTSTDTQYF
. | . | TRBJ2-5 | TRBV9 | TGTGCCAGCAGCGGAAATTTACAGGGTCCAGAGACCCAGTACTTC | CASSGNLQGPETQYF
. | . | TRBJ2-3 | TRBV6-1 | TGTGCCTCCCTTGAGGGCGTAGGTCCCGATACGCAGTATTTT | CASLEGVGPDTQYF
. | . | TRBJ2-3 | TRBV13 | TGTGCCAGCAGCTCCAGGGTAGGGGATACGCAGTATTTT | CASSSRVGDTQYF
. | . | TRBJ2-7 | TRBV27 | TGTGCCAGCATGCCCATGACAGGCCACTACGAGCAGTACTTC | CASMPMTGHYEQYF
. | TRBD2 | TRBJ2-5 | TRBV6-6 | TGTGCCAGCAGTTCCGGACTAGTTAGAGAGACCCAGTACTTC | CASSSGLVRETQYF
once | . | TRBJ2-5 | TRBV7-3 | TGTGCCAGCAGTTGGGGCTTGCAAGAGACCCAGTACTTC | CASSWGLQETQYF
. | TRBD1 | TRBJ2-5 | TRBV5-6 | TGTGCCAGCAGCGGATACAGGGGGATGGGAGAGACCCAGTACTTC | CASSGYRGMGETQYF
. | TRBD1 | TRBJ2-1 | TRBV7-2 | TGTGCCAGCACCCCAACCGGGACAGGGGGTATTGAGCAGTTCTTC | CASTPTGTGGIEQFF
medium-sized | . | TRBJ1-1 | TRBV7-2 | TGTGCCAGCAGCTTATACGAGAACACTGAAGCTTTCTTT | CASSLYENTEAFF
. | TRBD1 | TRBJ2-1 | TRBV7-3 | TGTGCCAGCAGCCCCCGGACAGGGAGCTCCTACAATGAGCAGTTCTTC | CASSPRTGSSYNEQFF
. | TRBD1 | TRBJ1-5 | TRBV18 | TGTGCCAGCTCACTACGAGGGACAGGGGGATCTTATCAGCCCCAGCATTTT | CASSLRGTGGSYQPQHF
. | TRBD1 | TRBJ1-2 | TRBV5-1 | TGCGCCAGCAGCTTGGCCCAATACAGGGGGCTCCATGGCTACACCTTC | CASSLAQYRGLHGYTF
once | TRBD1 | TRBJ1-3 | TRBV5-1 | TGCGCCAGCAGCGTACAGGGGGCCGCCTCTGGAAACACCATATATTTT | CASSVQGAASGNTIYF
. | . | TRBJ2-2 | TRBV29-1 | TGCAGCGTTGGGACCACGAACACCGGGGAGCTGTTTTTT | CSVGTTNTGELFF
. | . | TRBJ2-7 | TRBV27 | TGTGCCAGCAGTGTTACAGGCTACGAGCAGTACTTC | CASSVTGYEQYF
. | . | TRBJ1-2 | TRBV30 | TGTGCCTGGAGTGTACGGGGGGGCTATGGCTACACCTTC | CAWSVRGGYGYTF
. | . | TRBJ1-1 | TRBV30 | TGTGCCTGGAGTACCCCCCCTTTTAGGATTGACACTGAAGCTTTCTTT | CAWSTPPFRIDTEAFF
. | TRBD2 | TRBJ2-1 | TRBV6-4 | TGTGCCAGCAGTCCTAGCGGGGTTGAGGGCAATGAGCAGTTCTTC | CASSPSGVEGNEQFF
. | . | TRBJ1-4 | TRBV27 | TGTGCCAGCAGTCCAACAATCGCCCCTAATGAAAAACTGTTTTTT | CASSPTIAPNEKLFF
few | TRBD2 | TRBJ2-3 | TRBV6-1 | TGTGCCAGCAGTGAAGCGCTAGCGGGGGGGCCGGCGACACATACGCAGTATTTT | CASSEALAGGPATHTQYF
. | TRBD1 | TRBJ1-2 | TRBV11-2 | TGTGCCAGCAGCTTAAAGGGGGCGGGCTACACCTTC | CASSLKGAGYTF
. | . | TRBJ2-7 | TRBV18 | TGTGCCAGCTCACCGGAGTGGGGCGGTAAGGGTTACGAGCAGTACTTC | CASSPEWGGKGYEQYF
. | . | TRBJ2-3 | TRBV2 | TGTGCCACCCAAGACAGGATCCTCACAGATACGCAGTATTTT | CATQDRILTDTQYF
once | . | TRBJ2-7 | TRBV28 | TGTGCCAGCAGTTTAGGTGTTGGGTCTTTGGGGAAGATTGAGCAGTACTTC | CASSLGVGSLGKIEQYF
. | . | TRBJ2-3 | TRBV7-3 | TGTGCCAGCAGCAGCTCCGGGGGCTCCACAGATACGCAGTATTTT | CASSSSGGSTDTQYF
. | TRBD1 | TRBJ1-4 | TRBV5-5 | TGTGCCAGCAGCTTGCCAGGGGGCGGCAAACTGTTTTTT | CASSLPGGGKLFF
. | . | TRBJ1-1 | TRBV13 | TGTGCCAGCAGCTCCGACAGGATGGAAGCTTTCTTT | CASSSDRMEAFF
. | . | TRBJ2-4 | TRBV5-3 | TGTGCCAGAAGGCCCGCAGAGGCCGCCAAAAACATTCAGTACTTC | CARRPAEAAKNIQYF
. | TRBD1 | TRBJ1-2 | TRBV28 | TGTGCCAGTCACGTCTTGCAGGGGGCGATTAACTATGGCTACACCTTC | CASHVLQGAINYGYTF
. | . | TRBJ1-2 | TRBV10-3 | TGTGCCATCAGCCCCGGGAGGGCGAATGGCTACACCTTC | CAISPGRANGYTF